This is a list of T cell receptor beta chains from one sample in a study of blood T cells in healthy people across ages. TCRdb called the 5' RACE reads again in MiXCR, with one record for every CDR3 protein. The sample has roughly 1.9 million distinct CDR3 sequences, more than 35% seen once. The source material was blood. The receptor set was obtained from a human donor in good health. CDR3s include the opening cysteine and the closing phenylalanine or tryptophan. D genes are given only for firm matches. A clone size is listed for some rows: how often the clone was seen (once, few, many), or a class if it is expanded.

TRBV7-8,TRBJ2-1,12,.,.,CASSLVTSIQFF,TGTGCCAGCAGCTTAGTAACGTCGATTCAGTTCTTC
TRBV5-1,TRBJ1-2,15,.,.,CASSSRVRGEDGYTF,TGCGCCAGCAGCAGTAGGGTCCGGGGAGAGGATGGCTACACCTTC
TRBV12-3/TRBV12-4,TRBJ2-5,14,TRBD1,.,CASSEGQFGETQYF,TGTGCCAGCAGTGAGGGACAGTTCGGGGAGACCCAGTACTTC
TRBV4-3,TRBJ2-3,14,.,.,CASSQEVFTDTQYF,TGCGCCAGCAGCCAAGAGGTCTTCACAGATACGCAGTATTTT
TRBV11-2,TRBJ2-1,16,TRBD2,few,CASSFLSLAGLPEQFF,TGTGCCAGCAGCTTCCTCTCATTAGCGGGCCTCCCCGAGCAGTTCTTC
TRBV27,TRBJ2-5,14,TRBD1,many,CASSPGTVQETQYF,TGTGCCAGCAGTCCCGGGACAGTACAAGAGACCCAGTACTTC
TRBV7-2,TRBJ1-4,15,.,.,CASSLTRGANEKRFF,TGTGCCAGCAGCCTAACGCGGGGTGCTAACGAAAAACGGTTTTTT
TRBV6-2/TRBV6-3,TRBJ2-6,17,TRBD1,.,CASSQSRDSYGANVLTF,TGTGCCAGCAGCCAGTCCCGGGACAGTTATGGGGCCAACGTCCTGACTTTC
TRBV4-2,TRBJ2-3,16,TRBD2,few,CASSQDKRLATDTQYF,TGTGCCAGCAGCCAAGACAAGAGACTAGCGACAGATACGCAGTATTTT
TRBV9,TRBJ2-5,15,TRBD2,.,CVSSVAAGGAVTQYF,TGTGTCAGCAGCGTAGCAGCGGGGGGGGCCGTGACCCAGTACTTC